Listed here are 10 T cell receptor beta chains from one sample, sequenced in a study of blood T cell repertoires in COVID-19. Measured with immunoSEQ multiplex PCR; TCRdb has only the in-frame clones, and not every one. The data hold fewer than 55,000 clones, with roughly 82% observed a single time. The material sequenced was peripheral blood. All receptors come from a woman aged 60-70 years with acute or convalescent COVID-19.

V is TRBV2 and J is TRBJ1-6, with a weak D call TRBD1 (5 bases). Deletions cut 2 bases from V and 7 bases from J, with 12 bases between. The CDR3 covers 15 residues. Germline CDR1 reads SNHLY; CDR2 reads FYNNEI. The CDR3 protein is CASSENIGGNSPLHF. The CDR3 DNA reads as TGTGCCAGCAGTGAAAACATCGGGGGGAATTCACCCCTCCACTTT.

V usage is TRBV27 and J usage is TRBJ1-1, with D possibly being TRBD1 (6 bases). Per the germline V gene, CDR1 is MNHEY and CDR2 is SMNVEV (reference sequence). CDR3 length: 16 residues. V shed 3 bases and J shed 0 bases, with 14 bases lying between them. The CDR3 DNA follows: TGTGCCAGCAGTTTGCATACAGGGCGCATGAACACTGAAGCTTTCTTT. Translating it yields CASSLHTGRMNTEAFF.

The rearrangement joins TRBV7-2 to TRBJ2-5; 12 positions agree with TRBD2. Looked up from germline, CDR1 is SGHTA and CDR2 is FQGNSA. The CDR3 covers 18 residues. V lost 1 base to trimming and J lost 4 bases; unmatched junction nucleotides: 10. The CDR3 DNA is TGTGCCAGCAGCTTAGGGGCACTAGCGGGGGGACGATCAGAGACCCAGTACTTC. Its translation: CASSLGALAGGRSETQYF.

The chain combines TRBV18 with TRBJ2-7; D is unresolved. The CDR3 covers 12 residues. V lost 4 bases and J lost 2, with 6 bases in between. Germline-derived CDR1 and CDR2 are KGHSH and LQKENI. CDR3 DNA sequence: TGTGCCAGCTCACAACAACCCTACGAGCAGTACTTC. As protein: CASSQQPYEQYF.

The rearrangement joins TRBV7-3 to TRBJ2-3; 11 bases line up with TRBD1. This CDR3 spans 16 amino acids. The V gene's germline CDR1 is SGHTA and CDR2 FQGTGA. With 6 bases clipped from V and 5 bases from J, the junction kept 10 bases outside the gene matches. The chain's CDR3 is CASSSQPGQGGDTQYF. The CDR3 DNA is TGTGCCAGCAGTTCCCAACCGGGACAGGGGGGAGATACGCAGTATTTT.

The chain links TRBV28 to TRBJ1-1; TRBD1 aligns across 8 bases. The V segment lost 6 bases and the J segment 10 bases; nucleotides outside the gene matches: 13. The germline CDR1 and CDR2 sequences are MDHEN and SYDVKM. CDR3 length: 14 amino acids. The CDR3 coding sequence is TGTGCCAGCAGGCATAGACAGGGGCACTTGGGAGCTTTCTTT. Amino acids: CASRHRQGHLGAFF.

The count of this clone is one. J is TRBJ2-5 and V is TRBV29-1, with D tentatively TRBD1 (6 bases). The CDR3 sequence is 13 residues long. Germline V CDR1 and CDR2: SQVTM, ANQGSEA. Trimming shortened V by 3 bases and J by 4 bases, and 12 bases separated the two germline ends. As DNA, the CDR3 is TGCAGCGTTGATTGGGGGCCGGGAGAGACCCAGTACTTC. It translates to CSVDWGPGETQYF.

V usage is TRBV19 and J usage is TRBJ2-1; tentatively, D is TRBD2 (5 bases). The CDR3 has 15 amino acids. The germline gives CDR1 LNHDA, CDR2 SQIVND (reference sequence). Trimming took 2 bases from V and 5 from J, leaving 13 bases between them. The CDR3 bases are TGTGCCAGTAGTATATATGGGGAGAGGCACAATGAGCAGTTCTTC. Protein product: CASSIYGERHNEQFF.

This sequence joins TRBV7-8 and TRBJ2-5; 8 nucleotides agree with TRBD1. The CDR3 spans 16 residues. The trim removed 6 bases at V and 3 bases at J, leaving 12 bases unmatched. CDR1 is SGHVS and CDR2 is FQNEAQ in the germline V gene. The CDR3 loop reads CASRKRQGLQEETQYF. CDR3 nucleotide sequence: TGTGCCAGCAGAAAAAGACAGGGGCTTCAGGAAGAGACCCAGTACTTC.

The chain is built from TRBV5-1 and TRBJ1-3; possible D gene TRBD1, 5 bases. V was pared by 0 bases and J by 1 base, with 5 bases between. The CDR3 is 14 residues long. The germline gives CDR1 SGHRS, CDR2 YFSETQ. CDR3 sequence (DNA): TGCGCCAGCAGCTTGGCAGGGTCTGGAAACACCATATATTTT. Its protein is CASSLAGSGNTIYF. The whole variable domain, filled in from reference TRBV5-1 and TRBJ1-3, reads KAGVTQTPRYLIKTRGQQVTLSCSPISGHRSVSWYQQTPGQGLQFLFEYFSETQRNKGNFPGRFSGRQFSNSRSEMNVSTLELGDSALYLCASSLAGSGNTIYFGEGSWLTVV.